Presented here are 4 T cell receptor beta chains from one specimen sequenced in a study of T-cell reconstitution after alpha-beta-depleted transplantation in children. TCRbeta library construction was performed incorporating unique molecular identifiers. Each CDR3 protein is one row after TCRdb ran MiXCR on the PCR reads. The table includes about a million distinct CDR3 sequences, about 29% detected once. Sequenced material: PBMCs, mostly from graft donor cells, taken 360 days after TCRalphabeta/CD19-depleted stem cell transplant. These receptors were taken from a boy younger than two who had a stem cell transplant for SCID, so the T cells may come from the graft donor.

CDR3 loop: CASSPGTGDDTEAFF. The CDR3 DNA follows: TGCGCCAGCAGCCCCGGGACAGGGGATGACACTGAAGCTTTCTTT. V gene TRBV4-3 combines with J gene TRBJ1-1, with 10 positions matching TRBD1. CDR3 length equals 15 residues. Trimming removed 4 bases from V and 3 bases from J; junction bases left unmatched: 5. Per germline, CDR1 LGHNA and CDR2 YSLEER.

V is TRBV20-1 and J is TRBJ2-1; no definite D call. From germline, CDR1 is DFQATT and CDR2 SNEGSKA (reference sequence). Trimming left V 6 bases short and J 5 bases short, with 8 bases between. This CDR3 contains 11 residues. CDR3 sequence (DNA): TGCAGTGCCCTAATGAACAATGAGCAGTTCTTC. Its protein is CSALMNNEQFF.

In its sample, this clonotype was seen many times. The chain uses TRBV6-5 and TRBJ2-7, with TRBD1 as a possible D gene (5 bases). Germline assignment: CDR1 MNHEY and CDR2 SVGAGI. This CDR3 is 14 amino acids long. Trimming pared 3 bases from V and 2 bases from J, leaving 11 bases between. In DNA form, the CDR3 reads TGTGCCAGCAGTTATAGTCAGGGCGCCTACGAGCAGTACTTC. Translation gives CASSYSQGAYEQYF.

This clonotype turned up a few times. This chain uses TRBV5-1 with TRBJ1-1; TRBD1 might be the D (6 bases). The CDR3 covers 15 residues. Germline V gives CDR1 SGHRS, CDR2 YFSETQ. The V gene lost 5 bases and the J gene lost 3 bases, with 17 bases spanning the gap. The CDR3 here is CASRGGRGEDTEAFF. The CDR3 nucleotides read TGCGCCAGCAGGGGGGGGCGCGGAGAAGACACTGAAGCTTTCTTT.